The rows below give T cell receptor beta chains drawn from one sample of a study of multiple sclerosis patients with progressive multifocal leukoencephalopathy. Assay: immunoSEQ multiplex PCR; the TCRdb copy retains only in-frame clones and omits some. The top ten hold approximately 1.4% of the sample, which has under 30,000 clones, about 90% seen once. The sequencing here drew on PBMCs, taken from a patient treated with natalizumab. These receptors were collected from a human donor with multiple sclerosis. The CDR3 runs from the conserved cysteine through the conserved F or W. The order of the fields is J gene, D gene, V gene, clone size, CDR3 protein, CDR3 DNA. The D gene is left open where the match is weak. Size is stated for part of the rows, as once, few or many counts, or as a class when the clone is expanded.

J gene: TRBJ2-7; D gene: TRBD2; V gene: TRBV7-2; clone size: NA; CDR3 protein: CASSPGTTREQYF; CDR3 DNA: TGTGCCAGCAGCCCAGGGACTACTAGGGAGCAGTACTTC
J gene: TRBJ1-2; D gene: NA; V gene: TRBV10-3; clone size: NA; CDR3 protein: CAITGGRASSKTF; CDR3 DNA: TGTGCCATCACGGGGGGCAGGGCCTCGTCTAAGACCTTC
J gene: TRBJ2-1; D gene: TRBD2; V gene: TRBV9; clone size: NA; CDR3 protein: CASRSSGGSYNEQFF; CDR3 DNA: TGTGCCAGCAGGTCTAGCGGAGGCTCCTACAATGAGCAGTTCTTC
J gene: TRBJ2-2; D gene: NA; V gene: TRBV7-6; clone size: NA; CDR3 protein: CASSLAHIGELFF; CDR3 DNA: TGTGCCAGCAGCTTAGCGCACATCGGGGAGCTGTTTTTT
J gene: TRBJ1-3; D gene: TRBD1; V gene: TRBV27; clone size: NA; CDR3 protein: CASRGLGTAGRNTIYF; CDR3 DNA: TGTGCCAGCAGAGGCCTCGGGACAGCCGGGCGAAACACCATATATTTT
J gene: TRBJ2-3; D gene: NA; V gene: TRBV10-1; clone size: NA; CDR3 protein: CASSRRSSTDTQYF; CDR3 DNA: TGCGCCAGCAGCAGGAGATCTAGCACAGATACGCAGTATTTT
J gene: TRBJ1-5; D gene: NA; V gene: TRBV7-7; clone size: NA; CDR3 protein: CASSLDDNQPQHF; CDR3 DNA: TGTGCCAGCAGCTTGGATGACAATCAGCCCCAGCATTTT
J gene: TRBJ1-1; D gene: TRBD1; V gene: TRBV2; clone size: NA; CDR3 protein: CASTRQGSNTEAFF; CDR3 DNA: TGTGCCAGCACCAGACAGGGGTCGAACACTGAAGCTTTCTTT
J gene: TRBJ1-1; D gene: NA; V gene: TRBV6-1; clone size: NA; CDR3 protein: CASSEGPHYGGKAFF; CDR3 DNA: TGTGCCAGCAGTGAGGGACCGCACTATGGGGGGAAAGCTTTCTTT
J gene: TRBJ1-6; D gene: NA; V gene: TRBV9; clone size: NA; CDR3 protein: CASSVFSQGTHSPLHF; CDR3 DNA: TGTGCCAGCAGCGTATTTTCGCAGGGGACCCATTCACCCCTCCACTTT
J gene: TRBJ1-4; D gene: NA; V gene: TRBV18; clone size: NA; CDR3 protein: CASSPRDGTNEKLFF; CDR3 DNA: TGTGCCAGCTCACCCCGAGATGGAACTAATGAAAAACTGTTTTTT
J gene: TRBJ2-4; D gene: NA; V gene: TRBV6-1; clone size: NA; CDR3 protein: CASSEREAAKNIQYF; CDR3 DNA: TGTGCCAGCAGTGAGCGGGAAGCGGCCAAAAACATTCAGTACTTC
J gene: TRBJ1-2; D gene: NA; V gene: TRBV4-3; clone size: NA; CDR3 protein: CASSPSGALDYGYTF; CDR3 DNA: TGCGCCAGCAGCCCCTCGGGGGCTTTAGACTATGGCTACACCTTC
J gene: TRBJ2-1; D gene: NA; V gene: TRBV21-1; clone size: NA; CDR3 protein: CASSRGRVQGSYNEQFF; CDR3 DNA: TGTGCCAGCAGCAGGGGCAGGGTACAAGGATCCTACAATGAGCAGTTCTTC
J gene: TRBJ2-4; D gene: TRBD1; V gene: TRBV9; clone size: NA; CDR3 protein: CASSFTGTGGGIQYF; CDR3 DNA: TGTGCCAGCAGCTTCACCGGGACAGGGGGCGGCATTCAGTACTTC
J gene: TRBJ2-2; D gene: TRBD2; V gene: TRBV27; clone size: NA; CDR3 protein: CASSSGLAGGGELFF; CDR3 DNA: TGTGCCAGCAGTTCGGGACTAGCGGGGGGCGGGGAGCTGTTTTTT
J gene: TRBJ1-2; D gene: NA; V gene: TRBV5-1; clone size: NA; CDR3 protein: CASSVRQAGKGYTF; CDR3 DNA: TGCGCCAGCAGCGTACGACAGGCCGGGAAGGGCTACACCTTC
J gene: TRBJ2-5; D gene: NA; V gene: TRBV2; clone size: few; CDR3 protein: CASSMGSETQYF; CDR3 DNA: TGTGCCAGCAGTATGGGGTCGGAGACCCAGTACTTC
J gene: TRBJ2-7; D gene: TRBD2; V gene: TRBV28; clone size: NA; CDR3 protein: CASTPFTGGLDEQYF; CDR3 DNA: TGTGCCAGCACCCCTTTCACGGGAGGGCTGGACGAGCAGTACTTC